The T cell receptor (beta chain) described here comes from a study of blood T cell repertoires in COVID-19 (dated by TCRdb to about 2020). In the study overall: The collaborator samples originated in the United States, Italy and Spain and spanned the acute and convalescent phases of COVID-19. The material from the prospective study consisted of cDNA or gDNA derived from T cells, B-cell-depleted T cells, or PBMCs. The samples were drawn from two sources: the first 160 participants of the ongoing ImmuneRACE study, and 1,000 to 1,500 subjects contributed by 6 global collaborators. Subjects who had been exposed to COVID-19, were actively infected with it, or had recovered from it provided the deeply sampled blood TCRbeta repertoires that made up the dataset. The repertoires were released in a freely available public database intended as a resource for research on the immune response to SARS-CoV-2. Where HLA class I and class II types were available, the types were taken from metadata supplied by the sample provider, not from assay-based typing. A de-identified subject ID, COVID-19 status, age in years and sex were almost always included in the sample metadata.

TCRbeta CDR3 regions were amplified from genomic DNA using the immunoSEQ Assay, a bias-controlled multiplex PCR. Processing in the source paper ran as follows. The number of nucleated cells in each sample was estimated by amplification of reference gene primers within the assay. To quantify the absolute abundance of each unique TCRbeta CDR3 rearrangement, sequence reads were collapsed and filtered. For each sample, productive Simpson clonality was calculated by taking the square root of Simpson's diversity index across productive rearrangements. TCRdb holds this immuneACCESS table with in-frame rearrangements only. Some clones are missing; in checked studies, unresolved V genes explain under half, and the rest has no known cause. The DNA was the basis for D and trimming; V, J and clone size are from that table. This sample is represented by a few hundred thousand clones; around 88% of them were singletons. The ten largest clones capture about 6.1% of the sample.

Participants in the prospective study were aged 18 to 89 years, lived in 24 United States geographic areas, and enrolled through a virtual design. Cohort assignment in the prospective study relied on participant-reported clinical history from a screening survey and a study questionnaire. Recovered participants in ImmuneRACE Cohort 3 were defined as having two consecutive negative NP/OP PCR tests, clearance from a healthcare professional, or resolution of symptoms. In the prospective study, whole blood, serum and a nasopharyngeal or oropharyngeal swab were collected from each participant by mobile phlebotomists. Prospective study participants could optionally give additional blood draws and questionnaires over an approximately 2-month period. Prospective study blood samples were shipped either frozen or at room temperature before DNA extraction. What the research found in general, with its limitations: How much clinical and demographic metadata was included differed by source and by participant, and the metadata was provided uncurated.

The germline V gene supplies CDR1 SGHRS and CDR2 YFSETQ. V ends up 0 bases short and J 8 bases short, with an unmatched junction base count of 12. The CDR3 sequence holds 19 residues, the cysteine and phenylalanine included. Only the CDR3 DNA stays, 57 bases, in frame from base 1. In the case of this clone: Its specific antigen is unknown. No clone much larger than this one lies a single base away; base qualities are absent.

The sequenced sample consisted of PBMCs or T cells enriched from blood (not recorded which). This chain is built from TRBV5-1 and TRBJ2-1, with TRBD2 identical over 15 junction bases. The sequence was obtained from a woman aged 40 to 49 who had recovered from COVID-19. For the CDR3, the sequence is CASSLGTSGRASVSYEQFF. Here is the DNA: TGCGCCAGCAGCTTGGGGACTAGCGGGAGGGCCTCGGTGTCCTATGAGCAGTTCTTC.